This entry describes one TCR beta chain. It lacks a known antigen. No quality values exist for individual bases; no much larger clone is one base distant. The data were obtained in a study of T cell changes during pregnancy in multiple sclerosis (dated by TCRdb to about 2019). For the wider study: The study looked at changes in the T cell repertoire across pregnancy in women with multiple sclerosis.

The junction shows trimming of 4 bases on V and 0 bases on J, plus 25 bases between the germline ends. In the germline V gene, CDR1 corresponds to MGHRA and CDR2 to YSYEKL. From its cysteine to its phenylalanine, the CDR3 spans 20 amino acids. Only the CDR3 region is kept as DNA, spanning 60 bases read in frame from base 1. Libraries came from the immunoSEQ multiplex PCR assay. This is the immuneACCESS table as TCRdb keeps it, with only in-frame sequences that have V and J called. A part of the clones is gone; compared with another copy, unresolved V genes explain less than half, and the rest is unexplained. This sample is represented by roughly 87,000 clones; about 89% of them were singletons. The top ten hold about 3.8% of the sample.

This specimen was PBMCs, taken in the first trimester of pregnancy. The chain is made from TRBV4-1 and TRBJ2-1; TRBD2 might be the D gene, on 6 matching bases. This TCR was recovered from a female donor in good health, serving as a control in a pregnancy study. Some clones in this sample may be carry-over from other donors' samples. The nucleotides read TGCGCCAGCAGCCGGCCGCGGGCGGGGCAGGGTAGGGGCTCCTACAATGAGCAGTTCTTC. Its coded protein is CASSRPRAGQGRGSYNEQFF.